A single sample gave rise to the 20 T cell receptor beta chains below, sequenced in a study of T cell clonality in common variable immunodeficiency. Measured with immunoSEQ multiplex PCR; TCRdb has only the in-frame clones, and not every one. This repertoire holds 35,000 to 50,000 clones, and none appear only once. Sequencing was done on a sample of peripheral blood mononuclear cells. Receptors were obtained from a person aged 18-70 years in good health.

This clone was counted ten times or more. The CDR3 end falls 3 residues outside the read, so it is completed with the germline J gene. The chain couples TRBV13 to TRBJ1-1, with 7 bases matching TRBD1. Germline CDR1 and CDR2: PRHDT and FYEKMQ (reference sequence). J gave up 4 bases and V 6 bases, and 14 bases lay outside the gene matches. The CDR3 is 16 residues long. CDR3 region: CASRYGRLGQFTEAFF. Partial CDR3 DNA: TGTGCCAGCAGGTATGGTAGATTGGGACAGTTCACTGAA. Full variable domain (outside the CDR3, taken from reference TRBV13 and TRBJ1-1): AAGVIQSPRHLIKEKRETATLKCYPIPRHDTVYWYQQGPGQDPQFLISFYEKMQSDKGSIPDRFSAQQFSDYHSELNMSSLELGDSALYFCASRYGRLGQFTEAFFGQGTRLTVV.

Many counts were recorded for this clone. Read coverage stops 3 residues before the CDR3 terminus; the germline J gene supplies the remainder. The V call is TRBV12-3 or TRBV12-4, the J call TRBJ1-4; 12 bases are shared with TRBD1. This CDR3 is built from 15 residues. Trimming took 6 bases from V and 8 from J; bases not matched to a gene: 7. This chain's CDR3 is CASRKGTGGAEKLFF. The DNA read from the CDR3 is TGTGCCAGCAGAAAGGGGACAGGGGGCGCCGAAAAA.

This clone was seen many times. The read terminates 3 residues ahead of where the CDR3 ends, so the germline J gene completes it. The rearrangement uses TRBV10-1 and TRBJ1-1; TRBD1 might be the D (5 bases). CDR3 length: 14 amino acids. The germline V gene encodes CDR1 WNHNN and CDR2 SYGVQD (reference sequence). Deletions cut 6 bases from V and 1 base from J, with 12 bases between. The CDR3 protein is CASSDQTENTEAFF. CDR3 DNA (partial): TGCGCCAGCAGCGACCAGACAGAGAACACTGAA.

The table lists this clone with many counts. The missing CDR3 end, 3 residues past where the read stops, is filled in from the germline J gene. The V and J genes are TRBV7-8 and TRBJ2-2; D possibly matches TRBD1 or TRBD2 (5 bases each). Germline assignment: CDR1 SGHVS and CDR2 FQNEAQ. Trimming left V 3 bases short and J 5 bases short, with 13 bases between. The CDR3 loop spans 15 amino acids. The CDR3 bases that were read are TGTGCCAGCAGCTTCGGGAAAGGGGAAACCGGGGAG. Residues: CASSFGKGETGE. The whole CDR3 protein is CASSFGKGETGELFF. Looking up the rest from reference TRBV7-8 and TRBJ2-2 gives the full variable domain: GAGVSQSPRYKVAKRGQDVALRCDPISGHVSLFWYQQALGQGPEFLTYFQNEAQLDKSGLPSDRFFAERPEGSVSTLKIQRTQQEDSAVYLCASSFGKGETGELFFGEGSRLTVL.

This clone was picked up many times. The CDR3 end falls 3 residues outside the read, so it is completed with the germline J gene. The chain recombines TRBV5-1 with TRBJ1-2, with 9 bases that match TRBD1. Trimming cost V 4 bases and J 3 bases; bases outside gene matches: 7. CDR1 is SGHRS and CDR2 is YFSETQ in the germline V gene. This CDR3 region has 15 residues. CDR3 DNA (partial): TGCGCCAGCAGCCCATACAGGGGGCAGCACTATGGC. Residues: CASSPYRGQHYG. The entire CDR3 protein reads CASSPYRGQHYGYTF. The full variable domain, its missing parts supplied by reference TRBV5-1 and TRBJ1-2, is KAGVTQTPRYLIKTRGQQVTLSCSPISGHRSVSWYQQTPGQGLQFLFEYFSETQRNKGNFPGRFSGRQFSNSRSEMNVSTLELGDSALYLCASSPYRGQHYGYTFGSGTRLTVV.

This clone appeared many times. The read halts 3 residues ahead of the CDR3 end, with the missing end drawn from the germline J gene. V and J are TRBV19 and TRBJ2-1; D is undetermined. The CDR3 totals 12 residues. CDR1 LNHDA and CDR2 SQIVND come from the germline V gene (reference sequence). Trimming shortened V by 5 bases and J by 6 bases, and 8 bases separated the two germline ends. The covered CDR3 bases are TGTGCCAGTAGTGTTACAATCAATGAG. Protein product: CASSVTINE. The CDR3, in full, reads CASSVTINEQFF.

The table lists this clone with many counts. The CDR3 is cut off 3 residues early in the read; its end comes from the germline J gene. J is TRBJ1-6 and V is TRBV20-1; the D is unclear. This CDR3 has 13 amino acids. CDR1 and CDR2 (germline): DFQATT, SNEGSKA (reference sequence). V was shortened by 3 bases and J by 3 bases, with 6 bases between the two germline ends. The CDR3 here is CSASYSYNSPLHF. Incomplete CDR3 DNA: TGCAGTGCTAGTTACAGCTATAATTCACCC.

In its sample, this clone was seen many times. The read ends 3 residues before the CDR3 terminus; that terminus is restored from the germline J gene. The gene calls are TRBV20-1 and TRBJ2-7, with TRBD1 matching over 9 bases. The CDR3 consists of 16 residues. V was pared by 0 bases and J by 4 bases, with 10 bases of the junction left unmatched. The germline CDR1 and CDR2 sequences are DFQATT and SNEGSKA (reference sequence). CDR3 region: CSARDSGQGRQYEQYF. The sequenced part of the CDR3 DNA is TGCAGTGCTAGAGATAGTGGACAGGGGAGACAGTACGAG.

This clone came up many times. The read ends 3 residues shy of where the CDR3 ends; the end is completed using the germline J gene. This chain links TRBV12-3 or TRBV12-4 with TRBJ1-2, with a possible D match to TRBD1 (6 bases). V was trimmed by 2 bases and J by 3 bases, leaving 16 bases between them. The CDR3 spans 16 residues. The CDR3 region is CASSLIWGRMDYGYTF. The sequenced CDR3 bases are TGTGCCAGCAGTTTAATTTGGGGGCGGATGGACTATGGC.

This clone was recorded many times. From the germline J gene comes the end of the CDR3, since the read stops 3 residues before it. The chain couples TRBV28 to TRBJ1-5, with D possibly TRBD1 on 6 matching bases. Per the germline V gene, CDR1 is MDHEN and CDR2 is SYDVKM. V was shortened by 2 bases and J by 6 bases, with 11 bases between the two germline ends. The CDR3 is made up of 14 amino acids. CDR3 DNA (partial): TGTGCCAGCAGTTTAGGAGGGGGTGGTCAGCCC. Translation gives CASSLGGGGQP. The complete CDR3 sequence is CASSLGGGGQPQHF.

This clone showed up many times. The read ends 3 residues shy of where the CDR3 ends; the end is completed using the germline J gene. The chain combines TRBV12-3 or TRBV12-4 with TRBJ2-7, with 13 bases matching TRBD2. The CDR3 is made up of 15 amino acids. Trimming removed 5 bases from V and 0 bases from J; junction bases left unmatched: 1. The part of the CDR3 DNA that was read is TGTGCCAGCAGTGGGACTAGCGGGGACTCCTACGAG. Protein product: CASSGTSGDSYE. The full CDR3 protein is CASSGTSGDSYEQYF.

This clone occurred many times. The CDR3 end falls 3 residues outside the read, so it is completed with the germline J gene. The chain is built from TRBV11-1 and TRBJ2-7; 7 bases agree with TRBD1. The trim removed 5 bases at V and 1 base at J, leaving 8 bases unmatched. Germline CDR1 reads SGHAT; CDR2 reads FQDESV (reference sequence). The CDR3 is 15 residues long. The CDR3 here is CASSPRQGMSYEQYF. The CDR3 bases that were read are TGTGCCAGCAGCCCGCGACAGGGCATGTCCTACGAG.

At least ten counts were recorded for this clone. The CDR3 end falls 3 residues outside the read, so it is completed with the germline J gene. The chain employs TRBV19 and TRBJ1-2; TRBD1 matches 11 bases. The CDR3 totals 14 residues. The germline CDR1 and CDR2 sequences are LNHDA and SQIVND (reference sequence). Trimming at V came to 5 bases and at J to 6 bases, leaving 5 bases not matched to a gene. The DNA read from the CDR3 is TGTGCCAGTAGTGGCGGGACAGGGGGGGATGGC. Residues: CASSGGTGGDG. The entire CDR3 sequence reads CASSGGTGGDGYTF.

This clone appeared many times. The CDR3: CASSLGQGPSNQPQHF. The sequenced CDR3 bases are TGTGCCAGCAGCTTGGGACAGGGTCCAAGCAATCAGCCC. The gene calls are TRBV7-8 and TRBJ1-5; TRBD1 matches at 9 bases. The read stops 3 residues short of the end of the CDR3; the missing end is completed from the germline J gene. CDR3 size: 16 residues. V trimming: 3 bases; J trimming: 1 base; junction bases outside the gene matches: 4. The germline V gene has CDR1 SGHVS and CDR2 FQNEAQ.

This clone showed up many times. CDR3: CASSRGSWDEKLFF. CDR3 DNA, as far as it was read: TGTGCCAGTAGTAGGGGCTCATGGGATGAAAAA. This chain joins TRBV19 and TRBJ1-4; D is possibly TRBD1 (5 bases). The read terminates 3 residues before the CDR3 end, so the remaining end is supplied by the germline J gene. Looked up from germline, CDR1 is LNHDA and CDR2 is SQIVND (reference sequence). Trimming pared 4 bases from V and 6 bases from J, leaving 12 bases between. CDR3 length equals 14 residues.

Ten or more counts support this clone. The read gets to within 3 residues of the CDR3 end, and the germline J gene fills in the rest. The V call is TRBV10-2, the J call TRBJ2-7; 8 bases align to TRBD2. The V and J ends lost 4 bases and 3 bases, in that order; junction bases with no gene match: 11. This CDR3 has 16 residues. Germline V gene sequence: CDR1 WSHSY, CDR2 SAAADI. The chain's CDR3 is CASSGGRLGTNYEQYF. CDR3 DNA, as far as it was read: TGCGCCAGCAGTGGCGGGAGGCTGGGAACGAACTACGAG.

This clone was seen at least ten times. The CDR3 extends 3 residues past the end of the read, so its final part is completed from the germline J gene. The chain has TRBV6-2 or TRBV6-3 and TRBJ1-2, with D possibly matching TRBD1 (5 bases). Trimming stripped 5 bases from V and 4 bases from J, with 17 bases between. The CDR3 runs to 15 residues. Germline lookup yields CDR1 MNHEY and CDR2 SVGEGT. CDR3 DNA, as far as it was read: TGTGCCAGCAGTGGGGCAGGCCAAGGCGTCTATGGC. Protein: CASSGAGQGVYG. The full CDR3 protein reads CASSGAGQGVYGYTF.

This clone was recorded at least ten times. The read ends 3 residues shy of where the CDR3 ends; the end is completed using the germline J gene. The J gene is TRBJ2-1, the V gene TRBV10-3; TRBD2 matches 14 bases. Per germline, CDR1 ENHRY and CDR2 SYGVKD. The CDR3 runs to 20 residues. J was trimmed by 6 bases and V by 6 bases; bases with no gene match: 19. CDR3 DNA (partial): TGTGCCATCAGCGAAGTGTGGGCGGGACTAGCGGGAGAGGTGGGCAATGAG. Translation gives CAISEVWAGLAGEVGNE. The full CDR3 protein is CAISEVWAGLAGEVGNEQFF.

This clone has ten or more counts. The read ends 3 residues shy of where the CDR3 ends; the end is completed using the germline J gene. The chain combines TRBV19 with TRBJ1-6; D is possibly TRBD1 (5 bases). CDR1 is LNHDA, CDR2 SQIVND, per germline (reference sequence). This CDR3 is 12 amino acids long. The CDR3 loop is CASSITGAPLHF. CDR3 DNA, as far as it was read: TGTGCCAGTAGTATTACAGGAGCGCCC. The complete variable domain, with remaining parts taken from reference TRBV19 and TRBJ1-6, reads DGGITQSPKYLFRKEGQNVTLSCEQNLNHDAMYWYRQDPGQGLRLIYYSQIVNDFQKGDIAEGYSVSREKKESFPLTVTSAQKNPTAFYLCASSITGAPLHFGNGTRLTVT.

This clone has a count of ten or more. The sequenced CDR3 bases are TGCAGTGCTAGGGACTCCGACAGGGGTGAG. This codes for CSARDSDRGE. The entire CDR3 protein reads CSARDSDRGEQFF. The chain links TRBV20-1 to TRBJ2-1, with 8 bases that match TRBD1. The CDR3 extends 3 residues past the end of the read, so its final part is completed from the germline J gene. CDR1 and CDR2 (germline): DFQATT, SNEGSKA (reference sequence). CDR3 size: 13 residues. V shed 3 bases and J 9 bases; nucleotides not matched to a gene: 7.